This T cell receptor (beta chain) was documented in a study of PD-L1 blockade in urothelial cancer. Looking at the study overall: Blood was evaluated 3 weeks (second dose) and 6 weeks after therapy began. Counts from blood samples showed a median of 141,255 T cells. Study-level results: When measured at 3 weeks, tumor-associated blood clones expanded more in durable-benefit patients.

Germline loops: CDR1 SGHNT, CDR2 YYREEE (reference sequence). This CDR3 contains 15 residues. Trimming stripped 0 bases from V and 2 bases from J, with 10 bases between. Concerning this clone: Its antigen is not known. The sample carries other DNA sequences with the same CDR3.

Produced via immunoSEQ multiplex PCR; TCRdb's table is partial and in-frame only. The sample includes about 81,000 clones, 70% to 90% seen only once; the top ten take roughly 0.99%. Time point defined: pretreatment peripheral blood. The chain couples TRBV5-4 to TRBJ2-3; D is possibly TRBD2 (7 bases). Sequencing used PBMCs, obtained around atezolizumab (anti-PD-L1) treatment. This TCR came from an elderly woman with urothelial cancer. The CDR3 DNA reads as TGTGCCAGCAGCTTGGGGGGGGGCTCCACAGATACGCAGTATTTT. Residues: CASSLGGGSTDTQYF.